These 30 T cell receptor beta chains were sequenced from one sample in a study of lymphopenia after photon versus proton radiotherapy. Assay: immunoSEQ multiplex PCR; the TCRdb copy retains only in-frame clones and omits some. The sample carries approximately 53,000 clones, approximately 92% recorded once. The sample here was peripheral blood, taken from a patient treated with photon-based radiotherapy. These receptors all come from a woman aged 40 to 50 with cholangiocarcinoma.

The CDR3 loop reads CSVGFGSGNTIYF. The CDR3 bases are TGCAGCGTTGGTTTTGGCTCTGGAAACACCATATATTTT. V is TRBV29-1 and J is TRBJ1-3, with D unclear. Germline V lookup: CDR1 SQVTM, CDR2 ANQGSEA. This CDR3 has 13 residues. The V gene lost 4 bases and the J gene lost 0 bases, with 7 bases spanning the gap.

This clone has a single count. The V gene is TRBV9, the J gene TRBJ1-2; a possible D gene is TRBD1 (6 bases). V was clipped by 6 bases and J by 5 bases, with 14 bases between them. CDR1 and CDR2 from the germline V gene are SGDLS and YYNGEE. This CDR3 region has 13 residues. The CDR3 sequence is CASTLGQDYGYTF. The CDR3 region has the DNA TGTGCCAGCACCCTGGGACAAGATTATGGCTACACCTTC. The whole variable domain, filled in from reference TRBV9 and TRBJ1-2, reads DSGVTQTPKHLITATGQRVTLRCSPRSGDLSVYWYQQSLDQGLQFLIQYYNGEERAKGNILERFSAQQFPDLHSELNLSSLELGDSALYFCASTLGQDYGYTFGSGTRLTVV.

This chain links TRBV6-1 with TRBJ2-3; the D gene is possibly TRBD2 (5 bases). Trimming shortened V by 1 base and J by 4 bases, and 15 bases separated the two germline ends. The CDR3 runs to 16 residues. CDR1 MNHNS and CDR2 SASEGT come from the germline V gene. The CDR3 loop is CASSEDGTGFADTQYF. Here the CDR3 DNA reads TGTGCCAGCAGTGAAGACGGTACGGGGTTTGCAGATACGCAGTATTTT.

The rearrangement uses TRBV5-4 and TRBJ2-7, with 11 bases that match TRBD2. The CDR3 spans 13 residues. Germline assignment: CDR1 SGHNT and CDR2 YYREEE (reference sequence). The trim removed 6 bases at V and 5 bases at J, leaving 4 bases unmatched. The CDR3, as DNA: TGTGCCAGCAAGACTAGCGGGGTCCACGAGCAGTACTTC. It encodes CASKTSGVHEQYF.

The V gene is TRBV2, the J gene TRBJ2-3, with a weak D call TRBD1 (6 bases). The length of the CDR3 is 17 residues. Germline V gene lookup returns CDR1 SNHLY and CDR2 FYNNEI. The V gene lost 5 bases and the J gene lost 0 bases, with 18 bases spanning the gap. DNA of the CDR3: TGTGCCAGCAGTTCCGAGACAGGATCTCCTAGCACAGATACGCAGTATTTT. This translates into CASSSETGSPSTDTQYF.

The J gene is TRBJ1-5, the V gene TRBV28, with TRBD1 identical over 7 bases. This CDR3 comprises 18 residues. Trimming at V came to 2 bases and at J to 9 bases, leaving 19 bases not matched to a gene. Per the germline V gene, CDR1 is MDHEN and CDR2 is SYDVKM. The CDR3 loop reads CASSLPSGTAHPHPPQHF. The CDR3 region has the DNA TGTGCCAGCAGTTTACCATCGGGGACAGCTCATCCCCATCCGCCCCAGCATTTT.

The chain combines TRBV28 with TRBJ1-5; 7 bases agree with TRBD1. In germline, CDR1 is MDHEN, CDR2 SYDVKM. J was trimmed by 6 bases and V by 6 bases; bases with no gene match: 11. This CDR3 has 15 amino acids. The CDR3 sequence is CASRFSDRSSQPQHF. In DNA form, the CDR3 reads TGTGCCAGCAGATTTTCGGACAGGTCGTCTCAGCCCCAGCATTTT. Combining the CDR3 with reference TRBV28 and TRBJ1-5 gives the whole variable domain DVKVTQSSRYLVKRTGEKVFLECVQDMDHENMFWYRQDPGLGLRLIYFSYDVKMKEKGDIPEGYSVSREKKERFSLILESASTNQTSMYLCASRFSDRSSQPQHFGDGTRLSIL.

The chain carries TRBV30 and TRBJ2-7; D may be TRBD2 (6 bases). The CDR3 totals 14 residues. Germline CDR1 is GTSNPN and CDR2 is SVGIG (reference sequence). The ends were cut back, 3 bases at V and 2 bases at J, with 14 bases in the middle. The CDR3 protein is CAWSEDWTTYEQYF. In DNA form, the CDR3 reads TGTGCCTGGAGCGAGGACTGGACTACCTACGAGCAGTACTTC.

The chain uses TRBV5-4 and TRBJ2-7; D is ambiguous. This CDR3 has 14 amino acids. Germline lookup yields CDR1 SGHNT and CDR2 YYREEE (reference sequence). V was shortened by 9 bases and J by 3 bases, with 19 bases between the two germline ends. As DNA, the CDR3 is TGTGCCACCACCCTGAACGGCGGAAACTACGAGCAGTACTTC. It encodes CATTLNGGNYEQYF.

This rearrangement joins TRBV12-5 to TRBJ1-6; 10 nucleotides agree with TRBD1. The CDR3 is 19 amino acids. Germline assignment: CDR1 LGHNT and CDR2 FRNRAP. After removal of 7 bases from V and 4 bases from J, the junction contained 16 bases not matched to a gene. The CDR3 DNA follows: TGTGCTAGTGCTCCTCCGGGACAGGGGTACCCCGAGTATAATTCACCCCTCCACTTT. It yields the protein CASAPPGQGYPEYNSPLHF.

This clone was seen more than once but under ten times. The DNA for the CDR3 is TGTGCCAGCTCTCCACAATCGAGTGTCACTGAAGCTTTCTTT. This sequence encodes CASSPQSSVTEAFF. The chain is built from TRBV7-9 and TRBJ1-1; no definite D call. CDR3 length equals 14 residues. CDR1 and CDR2 from the germline V gene are SEHNR and FQNEAQ (reference sequence). The V and J ends lost 8 bases and 4 bases respectively, with 17 bases between them.

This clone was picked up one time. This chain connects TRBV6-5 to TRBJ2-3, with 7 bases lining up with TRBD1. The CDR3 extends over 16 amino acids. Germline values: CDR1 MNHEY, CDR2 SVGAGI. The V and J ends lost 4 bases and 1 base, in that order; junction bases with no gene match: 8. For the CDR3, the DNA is TGTGCCAGCAGTTCAACAGGGGCCGGAGGCACAGATACGCAGTATTTT. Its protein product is CASSSTGAGGTDTQYF.

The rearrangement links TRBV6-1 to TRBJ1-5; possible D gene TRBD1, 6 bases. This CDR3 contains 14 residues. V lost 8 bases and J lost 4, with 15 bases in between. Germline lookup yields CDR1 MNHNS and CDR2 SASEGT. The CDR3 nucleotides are TGTGCCAGCCTTTATGGGGGACAAAATCAGCCCCAGCATTTT. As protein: CASLYGGQNQPQHF.

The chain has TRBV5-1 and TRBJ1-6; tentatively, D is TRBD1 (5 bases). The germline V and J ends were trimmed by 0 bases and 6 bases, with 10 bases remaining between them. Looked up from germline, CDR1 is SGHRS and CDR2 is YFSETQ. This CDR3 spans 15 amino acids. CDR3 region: CASSLEGWPNSPLHF. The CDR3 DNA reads TGCGCCAGCAGCTTGGAGGGGTGGCCTAATTCACCCCTCCACTTT.

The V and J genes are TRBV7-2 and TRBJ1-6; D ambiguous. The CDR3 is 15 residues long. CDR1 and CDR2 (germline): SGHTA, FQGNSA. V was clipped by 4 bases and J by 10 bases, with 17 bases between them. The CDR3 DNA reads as TGTGCCAGCAGCTCCGGACCGCTCGCGGGATCACCCCTCCACTTT. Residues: CASSSGPLAGSPLHF.

DNA of the CDR3: TGCAGCGTGGTAGGACAGGTGAGCTCCTACAATGAGCAGTTCTTC. Translation gives CSVVGQVSSYNEQFF. V usage is TRBV29-1 and J usage is TRBJ2-1; TRBD1 matches at 7 bases. CDR3 length: 15 amino acids. The germline V gene has CDR1 SQVTM and CDR2 ANQGSEA. The ends lost 6 bases at V and 0 bases at J; junction bases unmatched: 8.

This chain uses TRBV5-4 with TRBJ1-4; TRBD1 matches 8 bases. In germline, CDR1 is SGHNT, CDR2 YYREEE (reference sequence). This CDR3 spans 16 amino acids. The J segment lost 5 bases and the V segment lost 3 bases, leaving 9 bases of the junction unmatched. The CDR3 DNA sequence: TGTGCCAGCAGCTCCATGCTTCAGGGGGCGAATGAAAAACTGTTTTTT. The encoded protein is CASSSMLQGANEKLFF.

The DNA for the CDR3 is TGTGCCAGCAGAGGAGGGGTGCCTAATGAAAAACTGTTTTTT. This codes for CASRGGVPNEKLFF. The V gene is TRBV28, the J gene TRBJ1-4; D is possibly TRBD1 (5 bases). V was shortened by 6 bases and J by 3 bases, with 11 bases between the two germline ends. CDR1 is MDHEN and CDR2 is SYDVKM in the germline V gene. This CDR3 region has 14 residues.

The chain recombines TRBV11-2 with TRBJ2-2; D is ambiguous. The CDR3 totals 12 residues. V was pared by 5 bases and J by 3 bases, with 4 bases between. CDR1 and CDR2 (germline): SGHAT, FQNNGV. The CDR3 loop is CASSPYTGELFF. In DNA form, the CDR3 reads TGTGCCAGCAGCCCATACACCGGGGAGCTGTTTTTT.

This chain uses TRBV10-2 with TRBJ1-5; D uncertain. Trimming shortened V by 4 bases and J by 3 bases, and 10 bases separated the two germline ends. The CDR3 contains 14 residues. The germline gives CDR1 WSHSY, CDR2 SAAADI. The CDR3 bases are TGCGCCAGCAGTGCGGGAGGGATCAATCAGCCCCAGCATTTT. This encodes CASSAGGINQPQHF.

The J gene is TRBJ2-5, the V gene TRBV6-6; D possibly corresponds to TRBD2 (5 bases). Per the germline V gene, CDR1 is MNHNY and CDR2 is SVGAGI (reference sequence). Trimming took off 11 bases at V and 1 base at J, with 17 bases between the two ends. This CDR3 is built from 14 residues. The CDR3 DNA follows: TGTGCCGTCCGGGGTAACCGATTCCAAGAGACCCAGTACTTC. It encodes CAVRGNRFQETQYF.

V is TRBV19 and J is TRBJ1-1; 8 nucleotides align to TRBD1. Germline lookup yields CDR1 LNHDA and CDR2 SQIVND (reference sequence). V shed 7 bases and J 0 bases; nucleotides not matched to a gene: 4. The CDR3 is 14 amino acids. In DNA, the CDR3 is TGTGCCAGTACCTGGACAGGGCTGAACACTGAAGCTTTCTTT. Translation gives CASTWTGLNTEAFF. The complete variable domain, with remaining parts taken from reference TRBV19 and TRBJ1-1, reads DGGITQSPKYLFRKEGQNVTLSCEQNLNHDAMYWYRQDPGQGLRLIYYSQIVNDFQKGDIAEGYSVSREKKESFPLTVTSAQKNPTAFYLCASTWTGLNTEAFFGQGTRLTVV.

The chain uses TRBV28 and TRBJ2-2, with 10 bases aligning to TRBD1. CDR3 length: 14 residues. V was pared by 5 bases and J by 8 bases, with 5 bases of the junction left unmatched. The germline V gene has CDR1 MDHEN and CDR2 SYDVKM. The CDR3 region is CASSGRDRGGELFF. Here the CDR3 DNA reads TGTGCCAGCAGTGGCCGGGACAGGGGAGGGGAGCTGTTTTTT.

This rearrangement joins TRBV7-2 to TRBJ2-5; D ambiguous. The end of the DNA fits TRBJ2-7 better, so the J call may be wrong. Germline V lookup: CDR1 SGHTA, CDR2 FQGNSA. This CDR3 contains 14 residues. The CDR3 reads CASSPTIASYEQYF. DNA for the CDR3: TGTGCCAGCAGCCCAACAATCGCTTCCTACGAGCAGTACTTC.

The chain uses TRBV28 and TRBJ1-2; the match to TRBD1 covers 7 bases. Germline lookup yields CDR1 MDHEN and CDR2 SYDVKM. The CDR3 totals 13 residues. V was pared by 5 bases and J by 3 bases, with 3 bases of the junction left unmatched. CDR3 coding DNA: TGTGCCAGCAGTCGACAGGGTCACTATGGCTACACCTTC. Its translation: CASSRQGHYGYTF.

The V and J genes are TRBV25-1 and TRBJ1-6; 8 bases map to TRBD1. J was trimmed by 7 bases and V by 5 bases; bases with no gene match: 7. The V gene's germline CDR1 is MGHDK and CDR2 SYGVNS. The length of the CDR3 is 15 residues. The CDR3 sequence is CASSPLGQGNSPLHF. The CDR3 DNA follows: TGTGCCAGCAGTCCCCTTGGACAGGGAAATTCACCCCTCCACTTT.

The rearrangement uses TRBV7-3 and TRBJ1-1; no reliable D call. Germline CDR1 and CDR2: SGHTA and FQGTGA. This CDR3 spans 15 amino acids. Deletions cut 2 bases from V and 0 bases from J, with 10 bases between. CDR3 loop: CASSLLGGMNTEAFF. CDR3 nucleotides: TGTGCCAGCAGCTTACTAGGAGGGATGAACACTGAAGCTTTCTTT.

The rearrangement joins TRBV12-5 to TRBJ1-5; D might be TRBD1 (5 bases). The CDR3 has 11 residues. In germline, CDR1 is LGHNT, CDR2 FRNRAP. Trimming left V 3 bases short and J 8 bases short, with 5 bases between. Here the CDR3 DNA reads TGTGCTAGTGGTTTCAGGGAGCCCCAGCATTTT. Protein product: CASGFREPQHF.

The CDR3 DNA reads TGTGCCAGCAGGGGGACAGGGGATCTAAATTCACCCCTCCACTTT. It yields the protein CASRGTGDLNSPLHF. The genes are TRBV28 and TRBJ1-6, with TRBD1 matching over 10 bases. The germline V gene encodes CDR1 MDHEN and CDR2 SYDVKM. The V segment lost 6 bases and the J segment 7 bases; nucleotides outside the gene matches: 6. This CDR3 spans 15 amino acids.

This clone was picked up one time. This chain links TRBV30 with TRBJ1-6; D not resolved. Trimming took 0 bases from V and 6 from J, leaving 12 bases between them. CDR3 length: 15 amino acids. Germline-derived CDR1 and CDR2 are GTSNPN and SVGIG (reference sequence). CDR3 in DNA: TGTGCCTGGAGTGTACCAGGAGGAGTTAATTCACCCCTCCACTTT. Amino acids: CAWSVPGGVNSPLHF.